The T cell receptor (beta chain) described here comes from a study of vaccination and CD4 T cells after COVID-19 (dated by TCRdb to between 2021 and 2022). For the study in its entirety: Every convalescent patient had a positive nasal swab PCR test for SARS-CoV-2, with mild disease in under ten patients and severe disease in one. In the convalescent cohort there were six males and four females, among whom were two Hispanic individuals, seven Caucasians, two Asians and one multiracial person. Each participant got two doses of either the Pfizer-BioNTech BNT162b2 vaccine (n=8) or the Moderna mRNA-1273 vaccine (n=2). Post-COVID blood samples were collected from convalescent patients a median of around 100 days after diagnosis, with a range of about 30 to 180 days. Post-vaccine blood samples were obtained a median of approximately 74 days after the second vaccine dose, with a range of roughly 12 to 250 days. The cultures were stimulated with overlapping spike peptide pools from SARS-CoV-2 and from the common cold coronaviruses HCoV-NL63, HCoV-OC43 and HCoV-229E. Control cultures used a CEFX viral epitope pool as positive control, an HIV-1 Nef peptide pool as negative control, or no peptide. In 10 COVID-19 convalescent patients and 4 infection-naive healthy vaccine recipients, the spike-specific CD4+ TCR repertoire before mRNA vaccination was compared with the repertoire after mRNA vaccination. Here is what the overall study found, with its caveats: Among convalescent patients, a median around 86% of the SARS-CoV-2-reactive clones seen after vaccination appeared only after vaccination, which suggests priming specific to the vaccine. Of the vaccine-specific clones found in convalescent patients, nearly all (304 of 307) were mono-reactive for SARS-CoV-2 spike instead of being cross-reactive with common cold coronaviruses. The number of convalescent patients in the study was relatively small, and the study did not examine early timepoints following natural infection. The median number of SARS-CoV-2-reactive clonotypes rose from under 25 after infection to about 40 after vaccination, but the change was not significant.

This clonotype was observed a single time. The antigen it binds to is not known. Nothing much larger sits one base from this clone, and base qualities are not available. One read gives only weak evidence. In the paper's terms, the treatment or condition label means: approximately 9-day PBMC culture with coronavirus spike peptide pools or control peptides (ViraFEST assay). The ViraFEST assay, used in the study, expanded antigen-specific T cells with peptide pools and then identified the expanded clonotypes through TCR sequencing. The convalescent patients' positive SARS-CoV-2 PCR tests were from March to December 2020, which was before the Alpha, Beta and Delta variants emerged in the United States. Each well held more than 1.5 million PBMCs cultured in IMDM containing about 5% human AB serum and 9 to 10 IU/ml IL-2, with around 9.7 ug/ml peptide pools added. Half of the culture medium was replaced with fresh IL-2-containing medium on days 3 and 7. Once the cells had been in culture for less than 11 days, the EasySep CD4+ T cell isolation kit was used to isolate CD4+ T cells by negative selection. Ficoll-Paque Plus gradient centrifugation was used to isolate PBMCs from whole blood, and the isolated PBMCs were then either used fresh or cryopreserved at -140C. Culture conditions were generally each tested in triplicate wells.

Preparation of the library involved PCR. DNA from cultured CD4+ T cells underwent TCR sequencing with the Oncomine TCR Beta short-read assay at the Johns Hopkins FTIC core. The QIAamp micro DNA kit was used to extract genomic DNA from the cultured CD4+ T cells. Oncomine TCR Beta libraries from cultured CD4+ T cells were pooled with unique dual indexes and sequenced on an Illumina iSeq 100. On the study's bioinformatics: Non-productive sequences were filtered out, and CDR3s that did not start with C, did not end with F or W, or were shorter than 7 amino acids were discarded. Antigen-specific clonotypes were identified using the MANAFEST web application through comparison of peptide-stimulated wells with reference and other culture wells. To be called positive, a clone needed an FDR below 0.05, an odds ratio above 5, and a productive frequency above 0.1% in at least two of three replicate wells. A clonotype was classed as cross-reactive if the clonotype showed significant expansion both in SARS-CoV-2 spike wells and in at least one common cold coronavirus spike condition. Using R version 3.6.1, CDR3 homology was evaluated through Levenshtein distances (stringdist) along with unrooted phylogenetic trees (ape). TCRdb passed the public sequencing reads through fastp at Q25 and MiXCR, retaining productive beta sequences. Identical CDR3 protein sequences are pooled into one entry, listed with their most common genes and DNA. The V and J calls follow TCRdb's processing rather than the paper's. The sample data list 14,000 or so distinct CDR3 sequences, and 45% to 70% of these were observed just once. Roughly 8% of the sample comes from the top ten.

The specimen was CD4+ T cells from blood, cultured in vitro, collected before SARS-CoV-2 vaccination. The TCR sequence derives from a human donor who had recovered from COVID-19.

The encoded CDR3 is CASSRNPEAPNYGYTF. The DNA sequence is TGTGCCAGCTCACGGAACCCGGAAGCACCTAACTATGGCTACACCTTC. The sequence joins TRBV18 to TRBJ1-2; no D gene can be assigned with confidence. There are 16 amino acids in the CDR3, from cysteine to phenylalanine inclusive. Only CDR3 DNA is held: 48 bases, read in frame from base 1. For CDR1 and CDR2, the germline V gene lists KGHSH and LQKENI. V gives up 4 bases and J gives up 0 bases, and the segment between their germline ends measures 15 bases.